The source of this TCR beta chain is a study of T cells in Graves' hyperthyroidism and ophthalmopathy. Study-level findings and limits: The blood repertoire included most of the expanded thyroid clonotypes above 0.001.

Authors of the study amplified TCR beta CDR3 regions from RNA transcripts. HTBI primers were the set used in a first-round RT-PCR of the TCR CDR3. TCRdb itself ran the multiplex PCR reads through MiXCR, one entry per CDR3 protein. The repertoire holds roughly 720,000 distinct CDR3 sequences, roughly 17% seen once, with around 16% in the top ten. Trimming shortened V by 6 bases and J by 4 bases, and 12 bases separated the two germline ends. The CDR3 consists of 13 residues. Germline CDR1 is KGHSH and CDR2 is LQKENI. The definition of stable Graves' hyperthyroidism was no ophthalmopathy progression within 18 months. Disease duration under 2 months; hyperthyroidism patients were aged 18 to 65. Each 10 ml fresh peripheral blood draw supplied the PBMCs. As to this clonotype: Its antigen is not identified.

Material: blood. The receptor's source is a man aged 50 to 59 with Graves' hyperthyroidism. The rearrangement links TRBV18 to TRBJ1-1; unclear D gene. The CDR3 coding sequence is TGTGCCAGCTCGCGGGCGGTGGCCACTGAAGCTTTCTTT. It specifies CASSRAVATEAFF. The whole variable domain, remainder taken from reference TRBV18 and TRBJ1-1, is NAGVMQNPRHLVRRRGQEARLRCSPMKGHSHVYWYRQLPEEGLKFMVYLQKENIIDESGMPKERFSAEFPKEGPSILRIQQVVRGDSAAYFCASSRAVATEAFFGQGTRLTVV.